This T cell receptor (beta chain) was profiled in a study of blood T cell repertoires in COVID-19. Clones were read by immunoSEQ multiplex PCR, and TCRdb kept only the in-frame ones, dropping some. Found here are 140,000 to 150,000 clones, 60% to 85% of them singletons; the top ten hold about 1.9%. The CDR3 runs to 14 residues. The V and J ends lost 1 base and 5 bases respectively, with 12 bases between them. Germline-derived CDR1 and CDR2 are SGDLS and YYNGEE. What was sequenced was peripheral blood. This TCR was sampled from an older woman with acute or convalescent COVID-19. The V gene is TRBV9, the J gene TRBJ1-1; D remains ambiguous. The CDR3: CASSVSFEGTEAFF. CDR3 in DNA: TGTGCCAGCAGCGTAAGTTTTGAGGGTACTGAAGCTTTCTTT.